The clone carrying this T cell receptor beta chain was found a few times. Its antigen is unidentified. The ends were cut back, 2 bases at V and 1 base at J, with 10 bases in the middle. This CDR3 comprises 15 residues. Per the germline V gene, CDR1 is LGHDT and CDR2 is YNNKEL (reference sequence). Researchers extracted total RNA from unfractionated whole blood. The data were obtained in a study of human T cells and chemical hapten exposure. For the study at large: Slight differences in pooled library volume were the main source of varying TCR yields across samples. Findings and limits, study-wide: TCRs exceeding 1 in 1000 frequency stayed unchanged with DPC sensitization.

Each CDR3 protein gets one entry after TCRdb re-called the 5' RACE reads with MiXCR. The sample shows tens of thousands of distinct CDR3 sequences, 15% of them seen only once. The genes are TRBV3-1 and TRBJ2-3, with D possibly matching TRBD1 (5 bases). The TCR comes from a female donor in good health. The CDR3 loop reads CASSQSGAGTDTQYF. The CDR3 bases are TGTGCCAGCAGCCAATCTGGGGCAGGCACAGATACGCAGTATTTT.